Ten or more counts support the clone carrying this TCR beta chain. Its cognate antigen is unknown. The junction shows a germline mismatch at one end, possibly a read error. The data derive from a study of Graves' ophthalmopathy and Graves' hyperthyroidism. Amplifying from RNA transcripts, the study obtained TCR beta CDR3 regions. RT-PCR in the first round used HTBI primers; a second-round multiplex PCR followed. Via MiXCR, TCRdb re-called the multiplex PCR reads, giving one row per CDR3 protein. The data contain over 14,000 distinct CDR3 sequences, about half of them singletons. Study-level points and caveats: Predictions made by the model for ophthalmopathy progression reached roughly 70% sensitivity and approximately 78% specificity.

The germline CDR1 and CDR2 sequences are DFQATT and SNEGSKA (reference sequence). CDR3 size: 11 residues. The sequenced sample was peripheral blood. V is TRBV20-1 and J is TRBJ2-1, with no clear D. The source of this sequence is a woman in her twenties or thirties with Graves' ophthalmopathy. In nucleotides, the CDR3 is TGCAGTGCTAGAGATGTGGCCAGTCCGGTCTTC. Translated: CSARDVASPVF.